What follows is one T cell receptor beta chain and its context. The specificity of this receptor is unknown. Per-base quality was not reported, and no clone a single base away is much larger than it. Donors were healthy HIV-negative adults with no recently reported acute infections or vaccinations. Only Caucasian adults living in Nashville, Tennessee, USA were represented among the donors. CD4+ T cells were enriched by magnetic negative selection; naive cells were then positively selected on CD45RA, and the negative fraction formed the memory subset. Blood was collected by leukapheresis, and PBMCs were isolated by Ficoll-Histopaque density gradient centrifugation and then cryopreserved in liquid nitrogen vapor phase. Analytical flow cytometry was used to check the purity and quantity of each magnetically sorted T cell population. From each sorted fraction, genomic DNA was isolated and quantified by UV absorbance on a Nanodrop 2000c.

This entry is derived from a study of shared clonotypes between healthy human individuals (TCRdb year 2020). Some background on the complete study: The cohort comprised a couple of women and a few men aged 18 to 49 years. Per donor, three plates each were used for CD4 naive and CD4 memory, two for CD8 naive, and one for CD8 memory. To estimate repertoire size and how much clonotype sharing occurs between individuals, the study deeply sequenced the blood TCR repertoires of about 5 healthy adults. Libraries were prepared and TCR repertoires were sequenced by different laboratories using diverse techniques, in order to increase sequencing depth and limit assay-specific biases. Per donor, leukapheresis produced somewhere between about 0.94 and 9 billion PBMCs.

CDR1 and CDR2 are drawn from the germline V gene: SNHLY, FYNNEI. Trimming removed 9 bases from V and 2 bases from J, leaving 12 bases between the germline ends. The CDR3 spans 13 residues, from the cysteine through the phenylalanine. Only the CDR3 part of the read is kept: 39 bases, read in frame from the first base. The investigation overall reported the following: Sampling was limited to blood, and TCR repertoires in tissue likely differ from TCR repertoires in blood. Compared with non-shared clonotypes, clonotypes shared by all four sorted-subset donors had higher generation probabilities. Pairwise subsampling indicated that sequencing depth was expected to affect the degree of clonotype sharing among donors. Naive subsets generally had larger estimated clonotype richness than memory subsets. Because the study included only a small number of donors, the genetic and exposure-history diversity represented was limited. Even with the large sequencing depth, rarefaction of the sorted-subset datasets indicated that sequencing was incomplete. Across four donors, approximately 5% of naive CD4, roughly 3.4% of naive CD8, 2% to 2.5% of memory CD4, and approximately 0.4% of memory CD8 clonotypes were shared.

Using the deep immunoSEQ assay, TCR CDR3 regions were amplified from genomic DNA by multiplex PCR. For each cell subset, the extracted genomic DNA was distributed evenly across all wells of several immunoSEQ 96-well plates, and each plate served as one replicate. For sorted subsets, 150 to 250 ng genomic DNA, equal to 30,000 to 35,000 T cell genomes, was loaded into each replicate PCR. Purified libraries were quantified with a Qubit 3.0 fluorometer, sized on a Bioanalyzer 2100, and re-quantified with the KAPA Library Quantification kit. Every immunoSEQ 96-well plate was sequenced on a separate single-read 150-cycle Illumina NextSeq 550 flow cell. From the authors' description of their analysis: Because only junctional sequences without quality scores were contained in the immunoSEQ output, filtering matching that applied to full-length reads could not be performed. Sequences were annotated with PyIR, a Python wrapper for IgBLAST v1.9, using IMGT germline references to assign V/J genes and CDR3. Any read was removed if the V/J assignment was weak (E-value above 1e-6), the CDR3 was missing, or the read contained stop codons, out-of-frame junctions, or ambiguous translated residues. V3J clonotypes were defined by identical inferred V gene, J gene, and CDR3 amino acid sequence. To compute the percentage overlap between repertoires, the number of shared unique clonotypes was divided by the size of the smaller repertoire. Richness of each repertoire was evaluated using RTK rarefaction, the Chao1 estimator, and Recon v2.1 estimates of unobserved clonotypes. Generation probabilities were computed with OLGA for all TCRbeta clonotypes obtained by the gDNA method from several donors. In its TCRdb copy, this immuneACCESS table keeps in-frame sequences only and misses some clones. Where compared with another copy, unresolved V genes explain less than half of these, and the others have no known cause. V and J calls and clone size come straight from that table; D and trimming were deduced from the DNA. In this sample the table shows around 1,100,000 clones, roughly 80% of which occur a single time. The top ten clones comprise about 0.94% of the sample.

Sequenced input: memory CD4+ T cells from PBMCs. The cell subset or site label corresponds to: CD45RA-negative fraction. The TCR originated in a man between 18 and 29 years old in good health. Some clones in this sample may be carry-over from other donors' samples. This chain is built from TRBV2 and TRBJ2-3; no D segment can be confidently identified. CDR3 region: CARIDIYTDTQYF. The DNA sequence follows: TGTGCCAGGATAGACATTTACACAGATACGCAGTATTTT.